This T cell receptor beta chain was sequenced for a study of human thymus T cells. The table came from immunoSEQ multiplex PCR; TCRdb's copy has only in-frame clones and leaves some out. The profile shows tens of thousands of clones, just over 95% of them singletons. Findings of the study overall: Related research has reported that thymic repertoires overlap highly among unrelated individuals. Both thymic and peripheral blood repertoires showed apparently biased V and J usage.

V dropped 1 base and J dropped 1 base, with 8 bases sitting between them. CDR3 length: 15 residues. Germline CDR1 SGHDN, CDR2 FVKESK. Of note for this clone: Antigen: not known.

Resections from corrective heart surgery provided thymus tissue. Healthy Finnish infants undergoing corrective surgery for congenital heart defects were used as donors. The chain is built from TRBV14 and TRBJ1-3; D not resolved. The TCR sequence derives from a boy in the first two years of life with a congenital heart defect but otherwise immunologically healthy. Input material: thymus tissue. The CDR3 bases are TGTGCCAGCAGCCAAGCCGATCCATCTGGAAACACCATATATTTT. Residues: CASSQADPSGNTIYF. Full variable domain (missing parts from reference TRBV14 and TRBJ1-3): EAGVTQFPSHSVIEKGQTVTLRCDPISGHDNLYWYRRVMGKEIKFLLHFVKESKQDESGMPNNRFLAERTGGTYSTLKVQPAELEDSGVYFCASSQADPSGNTIYFGEGSWLTVV.